This TCR beta chain was documented in a study of blood T cell repertoires in COVID-19. The CDR3 is made up of 19 amino acids. Germline assignment: CDR1 MDHEN and CDR2 SYDVKM. V gave up 3 bases and J gave up 2 bases; unmatched junction bases: 12. Generated by immunoSEQ multiplex PCR, the TCRdb table keeps only in-frame clones and is missing some. Of 53,000 or so clones detected, 90% appear once; the ten largest clones hold 2.5% to 3.5%. The receptor was derived from a human donor in a cohort sampled during active COVID-19. Sequencing was carried out using peripheral blood. This chain connects TRBV28 to TRBJ2-3, with 12 bases fitting TRBD2. The CDR3 here is CASSFGLAGPTIDTDTQYF. CDR3 coding DNA: TGTGCCAGCAGTTTTGGACTAGCGGGACCGACAATTGACACAGATACGCAGTATTTT.